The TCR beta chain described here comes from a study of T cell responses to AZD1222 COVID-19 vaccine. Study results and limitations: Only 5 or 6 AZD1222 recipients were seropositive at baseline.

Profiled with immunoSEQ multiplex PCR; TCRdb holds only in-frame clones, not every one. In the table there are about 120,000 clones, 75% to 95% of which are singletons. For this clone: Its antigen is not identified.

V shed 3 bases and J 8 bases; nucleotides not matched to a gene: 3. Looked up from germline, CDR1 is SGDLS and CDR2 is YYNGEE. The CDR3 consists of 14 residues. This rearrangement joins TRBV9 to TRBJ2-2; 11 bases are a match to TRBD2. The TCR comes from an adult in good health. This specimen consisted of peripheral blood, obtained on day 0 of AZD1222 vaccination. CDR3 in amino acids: CASSALAGVGELFF. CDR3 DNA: TGTGCCAGCAGCGCACTAGCGGGAGTAGGGGAGCTGTTTTTT.